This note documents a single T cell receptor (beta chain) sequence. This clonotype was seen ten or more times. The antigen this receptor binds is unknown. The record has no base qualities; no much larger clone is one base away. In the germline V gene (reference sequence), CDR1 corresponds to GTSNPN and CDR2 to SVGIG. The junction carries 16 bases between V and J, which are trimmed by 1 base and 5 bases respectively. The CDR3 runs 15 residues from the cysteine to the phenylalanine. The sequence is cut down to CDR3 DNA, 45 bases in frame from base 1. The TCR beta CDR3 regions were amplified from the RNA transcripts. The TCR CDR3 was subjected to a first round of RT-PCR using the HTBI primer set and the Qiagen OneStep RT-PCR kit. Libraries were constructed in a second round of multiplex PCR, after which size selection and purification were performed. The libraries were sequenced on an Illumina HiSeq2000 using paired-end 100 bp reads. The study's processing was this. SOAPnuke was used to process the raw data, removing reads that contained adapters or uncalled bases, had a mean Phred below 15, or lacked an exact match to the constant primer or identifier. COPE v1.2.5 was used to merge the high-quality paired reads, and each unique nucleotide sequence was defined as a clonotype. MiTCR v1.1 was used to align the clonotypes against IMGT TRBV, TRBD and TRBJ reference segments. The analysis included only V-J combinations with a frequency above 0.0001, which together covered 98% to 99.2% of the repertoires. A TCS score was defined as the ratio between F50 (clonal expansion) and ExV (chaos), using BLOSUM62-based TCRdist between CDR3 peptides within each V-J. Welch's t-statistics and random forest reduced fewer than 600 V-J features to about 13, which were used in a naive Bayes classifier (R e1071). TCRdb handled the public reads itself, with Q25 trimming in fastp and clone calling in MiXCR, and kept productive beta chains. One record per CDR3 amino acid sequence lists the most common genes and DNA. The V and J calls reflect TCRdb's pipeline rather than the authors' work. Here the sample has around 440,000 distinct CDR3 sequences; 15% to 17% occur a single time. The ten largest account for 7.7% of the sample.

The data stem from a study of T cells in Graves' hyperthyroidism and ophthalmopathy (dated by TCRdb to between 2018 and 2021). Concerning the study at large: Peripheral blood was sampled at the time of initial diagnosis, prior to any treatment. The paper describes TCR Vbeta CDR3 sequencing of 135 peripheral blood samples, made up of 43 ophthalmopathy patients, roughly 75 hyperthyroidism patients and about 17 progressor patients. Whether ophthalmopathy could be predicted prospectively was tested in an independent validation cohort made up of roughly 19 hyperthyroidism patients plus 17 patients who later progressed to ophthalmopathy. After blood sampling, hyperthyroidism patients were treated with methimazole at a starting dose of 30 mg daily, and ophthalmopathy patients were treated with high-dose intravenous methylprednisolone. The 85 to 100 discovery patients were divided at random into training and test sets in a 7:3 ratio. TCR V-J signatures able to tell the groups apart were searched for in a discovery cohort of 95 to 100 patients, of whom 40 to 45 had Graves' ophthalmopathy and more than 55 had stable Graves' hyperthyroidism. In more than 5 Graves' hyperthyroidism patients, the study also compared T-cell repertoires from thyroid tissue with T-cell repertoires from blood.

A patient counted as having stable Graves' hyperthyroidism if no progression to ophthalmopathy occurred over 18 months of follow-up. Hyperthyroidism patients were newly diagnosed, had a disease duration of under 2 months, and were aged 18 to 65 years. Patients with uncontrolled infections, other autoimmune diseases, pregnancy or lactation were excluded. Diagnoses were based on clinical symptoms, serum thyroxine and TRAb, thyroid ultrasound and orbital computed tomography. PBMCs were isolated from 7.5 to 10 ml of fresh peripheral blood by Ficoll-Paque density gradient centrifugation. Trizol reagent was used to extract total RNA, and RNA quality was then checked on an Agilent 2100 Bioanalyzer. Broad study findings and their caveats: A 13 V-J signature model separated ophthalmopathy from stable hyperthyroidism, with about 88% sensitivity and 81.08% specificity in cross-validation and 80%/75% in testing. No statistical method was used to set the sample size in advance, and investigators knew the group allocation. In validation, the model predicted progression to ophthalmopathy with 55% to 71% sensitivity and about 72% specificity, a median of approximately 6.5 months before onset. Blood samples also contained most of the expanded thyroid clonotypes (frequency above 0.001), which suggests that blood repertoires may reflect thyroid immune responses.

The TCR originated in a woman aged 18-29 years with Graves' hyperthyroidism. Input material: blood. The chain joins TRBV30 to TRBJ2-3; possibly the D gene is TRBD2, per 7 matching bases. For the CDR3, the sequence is CAWSDVGGPVDTQYF. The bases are TGTGCCTGGAGTGACGTGGGGGGGCCGGTAGATACGCAGTATTTT. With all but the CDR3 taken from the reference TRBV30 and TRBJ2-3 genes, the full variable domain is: SQTIHQWPATLVQPVGSPLSLECTVEGTSNPNLYWYRQAAGRGLQLLFYSVGIGQISSEVPQNLSASRPQDRQFILSSKKLLLSDSGFYLCAWSDVGGPVDTQYFGPGTRLTVL.